This entry lists 18 T cell receptor beta chains sequenced from one sample in a study of T cell responses to AZD1222 COVID-19 vaccine. The method was immunoSEQ multiplex PCR; TCRdb's version includes in-frame clones alone and lacks a portion of them. The sample carries some 120,000 clones, less than 95% recorded once. This specimen consisted of peripheral blood, obtained on day 0 of MenACWY control vaccination. These receptors were taken from an adult in good health.

The V gene is TRBV19, the J gene TRBJ2-2; possible D gene TRBD1, 5 bases. Germline CDR1 is LNHDA and CDR2 is SQIVND (reference sequence). The CDR3 has 13 residues. V shed 9 bases and J shed 2 bases, with 10 bases lying between them. The CDR3 sequence is CASSDRNTGELFF. In DNA, the CDR3 is TGTGCCAGCTCAGACAGAAACACCGGGGAGCTGTTTTTT. The full variable domain, rest sourced from reference TRBV19 and TRBJ2-2, is DGGITQSPKYLFRKEGQNVTLSCEQNLNHDAMYWYRQDPGQGLRLIYYSQIVNDFQKGDIAEGYSVSREKKESFPLTVTSAQKNPTAFYLCASSDRNTGELFFGEGSRLTVL.

The genes are TRBV5-1 and TRBJ2-1; perhaps TRBD1 as D (6 bases). The CDR3 covers 15 residues. Trimming cost V 5 bases and J 0 bases, with 12 bases left between them. CDR1 and CDR2 from the germline V gene are SGHRS and YFSETQ. The CDR3 region has the DNA TGCGCCAGCAGATGGACAGAAAGCTCCTACAATGAGCAGTTCTTC. Protein: CASRWTESSYNEQFF.

The rearrangement links TRBV7-6 to TRBJ1-3; 8 bases match TRBD1. CDR1 is SGHVS and CDR2 is FNYEAQ in the germline V gene. The trim removed 4 bases at V and 4 bases at J, leaving 3 bases unmatched. This CDR3 contains 14 residues. The CDR3 protein is CASSSGDRGNTIYF. DNA for the CDR3: TGTGCCAGCAGCTCTGGGGACAGGGGAAACACCATATATTTT.

The gene calls are TRBV9 and TRBJ1-1; no definite D call. Germline lookup yields CDR1 SGDLS and CDR2 YYNGEE. Trimming pared 0 bases from V and 4 bases from J, leaving 10 bases between. The CDR3 runs to 14 residues. The CDR3, as DNA: TGTGCCAGCAGCGTAGGAGGTGGTGGCACTGAAGCTTTCTTT. This gives the protein CASSVGGGGTEAFF.

The V call is TRBV28, the J call TRBJ2-1; D is unclear. The CDR3 is 12 amino acids. Germline V gene lookup returns CDR1 MDHEN and CDR2 SYDVKM. Trimming shortened V by 6 bases and J by 11 bases, and 14 bases separated the two germline ends. CDR3 sequence: CASSESSLKQFF. The DNA of the CDR3 is TGTGCCAGCAGCGAGAGCAGCCTAAAGCAGTTCTTC.

Here the CDR3 DNA reads TGTGCCAGCAGCTATTCCGGGAGGTCCTACGAGCAGTACTTC. It codes for CASSYSGRSYEQYF. The chain employs TRBV7-9 and TRBJ2-7; 7 bases fit TRBD2. The CDR3 contains 14 residues. Trimming at V came to 4 bases and at J to 1 base, leaving 4 bases not matched to a gene. CDR1 is SEHNR, CDR2 FQNEAQ, per germline (reference sequence).

CDR3 DNA sequence: TGTGCCAGCAGTTACCTTAATCAGCCCCAGCATTTT. Translation: CASSYLNQPQHF. The chain couples TRBV27 to TRBJ1-5, with D hard to call. Germline CDR1 reads MNHEY; CDR2 reads SMNVEV (reference sequence). Trimming removed 4 bases at V and 4 bases at J, with 5 bases between. This CDR3 has 12 residues.

The J gene is TRBJ2-7, the V gene TRBV2, with 9 bases identical to TRBD1. Unmatched junction bases numbered 8, after V lost 2 bases and J lost 6 bases. Germline CDR1 SNHLY, CDR2 FYNNEI. The CDR3 sequence is 15 residues long. CDR3 sequence reads: CASSESGTGSGEQYF. The CDR3 DNA reads as TGTGCCAGCAGTGAATCGGGGACAGGGAGCGGCGAGCAGTACTTC.

The rearrangement joins TRBV12-3 or TRBV12-4 to TRBJ1-2; D may be TRBD1 (6 bases). Trimming cost V 5 bases and J 8 bases, with 15 bases left between them. This CDR3 has 13 residues. The CDR3 sequence is CASSTTGYGGYTF. CDR3 in DNA: TGTGCCAGCAGTACTACAGGGTACGGAGGCTACACCTTC.

The chain employs TRBV9 and TRBJ2-2; D not certain. CDR1 is SGDLS and CDR2 is YYNGEE in the germline V gene. The CDR3 has 17 residues. V lost 1 base and J 0 bases, leaving 13 bases between the germline ends. This CDR3 is CASSVTLQGPNTGELFF. CDR3 bases: TGTGCCAGCAGCGTAACCCTCCAAGGGCCGAACACCGGGGAGCTGTTTTTT.

The V call is TRBV11-3, the J call TRBJ2-3; 10 bases are shared with TRBD1. This CDR3 comprises 16 residues. V lost 4 bases, J lost 3 bases, and 7 bases stayed unmatched. Germline V CDR1 and CDR2: SGHNT, YENEEA. As DNA, the CDR3 is TGTGCCAGCAGCTCAACTTGGACAGGGGGGACAGATACGCAGTATTTT. This gives the protein CASSSTWTGGTDTQYF.

The rearrangement uses TRBV11-2 and TRBJ1-6, with 7 bases identical to TRBD1. Looked up from germline, CDR1 is SGHAT and CDR2 is FQNNGV. The CDR3 is made up of 15 amino acids. After removal of 5 bases from V and 4 bases from J, the junction contained 5 bases not matched to a gene. Written as DNA, the CDR3 is TGTGCCAGCAGCACACGACAGGGATATAATTCACCCCTCCACTTT. It encodes CASSTRQGYNSPLHF.

This clone was detected only once. This rearrangement joins TRBV27 to TRBJ2-2; tentatively, D is TRBD2 (5 bases). Germline CDR1 MNHEY, CDR2 SMNVEV (reference sequence). The V gene lost 7 bases and the J gene lost 3 bases, with 15 bases spanning the gap. The CDR3 covers 15 residues. The CDR3, as DNA: TGTGCCAGCACCCTTGCTAGCCCGGACACCGGGGAGCTGTTTTTT. It yields the protein CASTLASPDTGELFF.

This chain uses TRBV12-3 or TRBV12-4 with TRBJ2-7; D not resolved. With 6 bases removed from V and 3 bases from J, the gap between germline ends came to 9 bases. The CDR3 has 12 amino acids. The CDR3 loop is CASSPGVYEQYF. CDR3 sequence (DNA): TGTGCCAGCAGCCCGGGTGTCTACGAGCAGTACTTC.

The chain has TRBV11-2 and TRBJ1-2; D unclear. CDR1 and CDR2 (germline): SGHAT, FQNNGV. This CDR3 is built from 12 residues. The V end was cut by 0 bases, the J end by 4 bases, with 3 bases between. The CDR3: CASSLESYGYTF. Here the CDR3 DNA reads TGTGCCAGCAGCTTAGAGAGCTATGGCTACACCTTC.

In this sample, this clone turned up a few times. The V gene is TRBV21-1, the J gene TRBJ1-1; the table assigns TRBD1, which was not confirmed against the DNA. TRBV21-1 represents a pseudogene. This CDR3 has 17 amino acids. DNA of the CDR3: TGTGCCAGCAGCTTATCCGGGACAGGGGACATGAACACTGAAGCTTTCTTT. Amino acids: CASSLSGTGDMNTEAFF.

The chain couples TRBV9 to TRBJ1-5; D remains ambiguous. The CDR3 has 13 amino acids. Trimming took off 0 bases at V and 10 bases at J, with 11 bases between the two ends. Germline V CDR1 and CDR2: SGDLS, YYNGEE. CDR3 nucleotides: TGTGCCAGCAGCGTAGAGGTCCTTTCTCCCCAGCATTTT. This encodes CASSVEVLSPQHF. Filled out from reference TRBV9 and TRBJ1-5, the complete variable domain reads DSGVTQTPKHLITATGQRVTLRCSPRSGDLSVYWYQQSLDQGLQFLIQYYNGEERAKGNILERFSAQQFPDLHSELNLSSLELGDSALYFCASSVEVLSPQHFGDGTRLSIL.

V usage is TRBV7-9 and J usage is TRBJ1-3; 7 bases match TRBD1. The V gene end was trimmed by 5 bases and the J gene end by 0 bases; junction bases not matched to a gene: 4. CDR3 size: 15 residues. In germline, CDR1 is SEHNR, CDR2 FQNEAQ (reference sequence). The CDR3 DNA follows: TGTGCCAGCAGCATGGGACAGACCTCTGGAAACACCATATATTTT. Translated: CASSMGQTSGNTIYF.